This T cell receptor beta chain was identified during a study of cytomegalovirus exposure and HLA in healthy donors. Study-wide points: Accurate predictions that matched the HLA-A and HLA-B alleles of most subjects were reportedly made from TCR beta sequences.

Per germline, CDR1 SGHNT and CDR2 YYREEE (reference sequence). CDR3 length: 13 amino acids. Trimming took off 0 bases at V and 5 bases at J, with 5 bases between the two ends. With regard to this clone: The antigen is not known. Other nucleotide sequences in the sample specify the same CDR3.

The PCR was carried out with 60 Vbeta primers and 13 Jbeta primers. TCRdb keeps only in-frame clones here, not all; method: immunoSEQ multiplex PCR. The sample records about 160,000 clones, 70% to 90% being singletons. The sequencing input was PBMCs. The sequence was collected from a woman aged 30 to 39 in good health and CMV-seronegative. The chain carries TRBV5-4 and TRBJ2-2; no definite D call. CDR3 region: CASSLAGTGELFF. The CDR3 DNA sequence: TGTGCCAGCAGCTTGGCAGGAACCGGGGAGCTGTTTTTT.